This T cell receptor (beta chain) was sequenced in a study of vaccination effects on CD4 cells after COVID-19 (dated by TCRdb to the early 2020s). As for the study more broadly: Post-vaccine samples across the study were collected a median of 72 days after the second dose, with a range of 14 to 241. The study compared SARS-CoV-2 spike-specific CD4+ TCR repertoires before and after mRNA vaccination in COVID-19 convalescent patients and infection-naive vaccine recipients. The full study included ten to eleven COVID-19 convalescent patients and several SARS-CoV-2-naive healthy vaccine recipients. In the study, cultures from other donors were sequenced using the Oncomine TCR Beta short-read assay on an Illumina iSeq 100.

Including the terminal cysteine and phenylalanine, the CDR3 comprises 13 residues. The kept DNA is CDR3 alone, 39 bases in frame from the first base. V is shortened by 8 bases, J by 1 base, and the region joining them spans 11 bases. The germline V gene yields MNHEY for CDR1 and SVGAGI for CDR2. Libraries were built with the immunoSEQ multiplex PCR assay. DNA from the CD4+ T cells that had been cultured and isolated underwent TCR beta CDR3 sequencing. From the authors' description of their analysis: Non-productive TCR sequences were removed, reads were trimmed to the CDR3 region, and CDR3s of at least 7 amino acids were retained. The MANAFEST web app was used to identify antigen-specific clonotypes by comparing expansion in peptide wells with expansion in reference cultures. Positive clones required FDR<0.05 expansion versus reference and all other wells, odds ratio above 5, and frequency above 0.1% in two replicate wells. A clonotype was defined as cross-reactive if the clonotype was significantly expanded both in SARS-CoV-2 spike wells and in at least one common cold coronavirus spike condition. CDR3 similarity was assessed by Levenshtein distance with the stringdist R package, and unrooted trees were built with ape in R 3.6.1. In TCRdb, the immuneACCESS table is reduced to in-frame sequences with V and J assigned. These tables do not hold every clone; where another copy was compared, an unresolved V gene accounts for under half, and the others remain unexplained. The DNA gave D and trimming, while V, J and clone size come from that table. Here the sample has around 22,000 clones; approximately 72% occur a single time. Clones ranked in the top ten supply 10% of the sample.

In the ViraFEST assay, PBMC were stimulated with viral peptide pools, and TCR sequencing was then used to find antigen-specific CD4+ T cell clonotypes based on their expansion. After around 11 days of culture, CD4+ T cells were isolated with the EasySep CD4+ T cell isolation kit. Each participant received two doses of an mRNA SARS-CoV-2 vaccine, either BNT162b2 or mRNA-1273. Negative nucleocapsid antibody results before and after vaccination confirmed that the healthy vaccine recipients had no prior SARS-CoV-2 infection. Over 1.5 million PBMC per well were cultured with roughly 10 ug/ml peptides in IMDM containing approximately 4.5% human AB serum, about 10 IU/ml IL-2 and gentamicin. On days 3 and 7, half of the culture medium was replaced with fresh IL-2-containing medium. Each peptide stimulation condition was cultured in triplicate wells unless otherwise noted. Using Ficoll-Paque Plus gradient centrifugation, PBMC were separated from whole blood and then either used fresh or cryopreserved at -140C. The overlapping peptide pools covered the spike proteins of SARS-CoV-2 and of the common cold coronaviruses HCoV-NL63, HCoV-OC43 and HCoV-229E. The QIAamp micro DNA kit was used to extract genomic DNA from the cultured CD4+ T cells.

What the study reported, not specific to this receptor: Among healthy vaccine recipients, nearly all vaccine-induced clones were SARS-CoV-2 mono-reactive, and only 1 of 255 was cross-reactive with common cold coronaviruses. Limitations of the study were the small number of convalescent patients and the absence of early post-infection timepoints. Both infection-induced and vaccine-induced clones contracted markedly at late post-vaccination timepoints, which is consistent with waning T cell responses.

A note on this clone: Its antigen is not yet known. No base quality information exists; no much larger clone differs at one position.

Recombination joined TRBV6-5 with TRBJ1-2, with no reliable assignment of the D segment. The material sequenced was CD4+ T cells from PBMCs cultured with HCoV-NL63 spike peptides, taken after COVID-19 vaccination. The intended sense of this specimen's cell subset or site label: HCoV-NL63 spike overlapping peptide pool stimulation. This clonotype was obtained from a human donor who received a COVID-19 vaccine. The CDR3 reads as follows: CASRSGVNYGYTF. At the DNA level, the sequence is TGTGCCAGCCGGTCCGGGGTTAACTATGGCTACACCTTC.